This TCR beta chain was found in a study of T cell repertoires in cytomegalovirus infection. Study details: Indicated by public TCR beta signatures were CMV infection and matching HLA type. Findings of the study overall: CMV carriers having the relevant HLA were flagged by cumulative public TCR beta family frequency. Across the ex vivo response, the dominant clonotypes were HLA-C-restricted CMV-specific TCR beta clonotypes.

Turning to this clonotype: The antigen remains undetermined.

MiXCR, run by TCRdb on the reads, gives a single entry per CDR3 protein. The profile shows about 530,000 distinct CDR3 sequences, more than 25% of them singletons. The TCR originated in a human donor in good health (CMV status not recorded). Some clones in this sample may be carry-over from other donors' samples. Material for sequencing was PBMCs.

CDR3 sequence reads: CATSRDGGSRGYTF. In nucleotides, the CDR3 is TGTGCCACCAGCAGAGATGGAGGGAGCCGTGGCTACACCTTC. V gene TRBV15 combines with J gene TRBJ1-2; D not resolved. CDR1 and CDR2 from the germline V gene are LNHNV and YYDKDF (reference sequence). Trimming cost V 0 bases and J 7 bases, with 12 bases left between them. The CDR3 runs 14 residues.